The clone carrying this T cell receptor beta chain was counted between two and nine times. Extracted from the samples, RNA was reverse transcribed into cDNA to serve as the sequencing template. Produced via immunoSEQ multiplex PCR; TCRdb's table is partial and in-frame only. The repertoire holds 220,000 or so clones, with 57% as singletons. Collected material from alopecia areata patients comprised lesional scalp punch biopsies and peripheral blood. Germline CDR1 and CDR2: SGHTA and FQGNSA. CDR3 length equals 12 residues. V gave up 1 base and J gave up 8 bases; unmatched junction bases: 1. These data are taken from a study of CD8+ T cells in alopecia areata.

This sequence was found in a human donor with alopecia areata. Sequences were derived from CD4+ T cells sorted from blood, sampled at week 0. The J gene is TRBJ1-2, the V gene TRBV7-2; the match to TRBD1 covers 7 bases. CDR3 DNA: TGTGCCAGCAGCTTAGAGGACAGGGGCTACACCTTC. Protein sequence: CASSLEDRGYTF.